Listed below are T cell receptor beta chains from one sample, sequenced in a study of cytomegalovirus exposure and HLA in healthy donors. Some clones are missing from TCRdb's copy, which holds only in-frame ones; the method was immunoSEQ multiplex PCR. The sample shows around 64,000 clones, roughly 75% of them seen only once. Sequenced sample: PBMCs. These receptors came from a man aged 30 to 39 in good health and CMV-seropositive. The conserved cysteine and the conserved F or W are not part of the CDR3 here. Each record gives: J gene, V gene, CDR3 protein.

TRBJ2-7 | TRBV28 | ASSDTGGRD
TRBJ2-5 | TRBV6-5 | ASSPPGRGDETQY
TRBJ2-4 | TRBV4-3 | ASSQEGTVRAKNIQY
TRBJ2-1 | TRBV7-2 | ASSSSPGWNEQF
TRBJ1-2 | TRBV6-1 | ASSRSAGEEYGYT
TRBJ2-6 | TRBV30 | ASRTSGANVLT
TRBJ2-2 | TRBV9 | ASSADTGELF
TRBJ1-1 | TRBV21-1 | ASSKKGARDTEAF
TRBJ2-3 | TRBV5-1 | ASRGTVVSTDTQY
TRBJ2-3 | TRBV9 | ASSPSGDTQY
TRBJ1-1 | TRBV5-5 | ASSLRRMNTEAF
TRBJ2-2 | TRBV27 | ASSLDQGHTGELF
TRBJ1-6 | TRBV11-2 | ASSTLTGAKNSPLH
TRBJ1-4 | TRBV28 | ASSLTGTGEGKLF
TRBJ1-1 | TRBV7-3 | ASSSLVNTEAF
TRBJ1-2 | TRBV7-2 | ASSSVIKGDGYT
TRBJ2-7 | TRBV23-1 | ASSPVRDSSYEQY
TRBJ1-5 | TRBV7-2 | ASSHSNQPQH
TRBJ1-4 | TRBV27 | ASSFAGADNEKLF
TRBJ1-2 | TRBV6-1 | TSRRTGTGVGYT
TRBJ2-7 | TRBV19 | ASSPRGLGEQY
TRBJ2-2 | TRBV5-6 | ASSLLGPGELF
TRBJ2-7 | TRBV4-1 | ASSQDRSFSYEQY
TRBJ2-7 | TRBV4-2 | ASSRGGDEYEQY
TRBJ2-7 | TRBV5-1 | ASSLDSEYEQY
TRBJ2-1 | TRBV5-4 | ASSLEGASSYNEQF
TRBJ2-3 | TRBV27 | ASSLELSTDTQY
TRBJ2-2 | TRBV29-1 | SVEDGRQGNTGELF
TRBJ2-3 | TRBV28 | ASSYRGITDTQY
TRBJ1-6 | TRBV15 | ATKRDSFGSSYNSPLH
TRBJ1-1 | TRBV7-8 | ASSLEGTVNTEAF
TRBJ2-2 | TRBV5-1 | ASSLGPGGTGELF
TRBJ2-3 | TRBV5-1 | ASSLGGGADTQY
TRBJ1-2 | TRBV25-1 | ASSERTIRKGYT
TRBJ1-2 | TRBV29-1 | SVDGTGLTSGYT
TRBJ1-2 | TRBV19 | ASRPPDRGYGYT
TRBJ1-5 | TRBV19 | ASSIAGNQPQH
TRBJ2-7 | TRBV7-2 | ASSDRVPYEQY
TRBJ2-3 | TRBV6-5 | ASSYSSGGVTDTQY
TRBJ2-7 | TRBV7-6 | ASSAAILGQGASYEQY
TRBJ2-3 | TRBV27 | ASSLGVIAGGHTQY
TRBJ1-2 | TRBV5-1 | ASSQGQGSGNYGYT
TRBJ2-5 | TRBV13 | ASSGRDWEETQY
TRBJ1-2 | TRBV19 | ASQARGRRDGYT
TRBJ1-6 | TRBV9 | ASSGQDNSPLH
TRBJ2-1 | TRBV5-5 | ASSLLTGGLNEQF
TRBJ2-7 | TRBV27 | ASSRRRGWEQY
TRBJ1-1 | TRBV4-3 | ASSQDYRGMNTEAF
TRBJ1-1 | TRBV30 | AWSRGGRAEAF
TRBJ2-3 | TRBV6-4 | ASSDGTGGTDTQY
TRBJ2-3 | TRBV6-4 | ASSDTGTDTQY
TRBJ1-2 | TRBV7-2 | ASSFARVNYGYT
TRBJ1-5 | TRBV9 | ASSETGAPNQPQH
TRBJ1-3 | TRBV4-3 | ASSQDLAGTGNTIY
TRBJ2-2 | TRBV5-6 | ASSSRTSGVPGELF
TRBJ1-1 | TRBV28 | ATSGGRVMNTEAF
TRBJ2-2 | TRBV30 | ARRGTDFHTGELF
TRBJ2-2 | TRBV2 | ASSTGGPNTGELF